This T cell receptor (beta chain) was observed in a study of T cell responses to AZD1222 COVID-19 vaccine (dated by TCRdb to the early 2020s). The study in broad terms: TCR sequencing was performed for roughly 240 trial participants, of whom about 200 were given two doses of AZD1222 and around 25 were given two doses of MenACWY control vaccine. Trial participants were enrolled into age subgroups of 18-55, 56-69 and 70-plus years, which contained about 160, 30 and 59 TCR-sequenced participants, respectively.

The sample's time point label, in plain terms: about 28 days (+/-7) after the second vaccine dose. AZD1222 recipients whose second dose came at about 4 weeks and those whose second dose came at about 12 weeks were combined into one group, since spike-specific TCR depth and breadth did not differ between the two schedules. Vaccinee samples came from UK trials COV001 and COV002, including a single-blind randomized controlled phase 2/3 trial of AZD1222 (ChAdOx1 nCoV-19) in healthy adults. For TCRbeta chain sequencing, PBMC samples were collected from trial participants at day 0 and at day 28 after the second dose. On the study overall, not on this receptor specifically: Conclusions about previously exposed vaccinees are limited, since just a handful of AZD1222 recipients were seropositive for SARS-CoV-2 at baseline. The 56-69-year group was small, and its depth increase did not reach significance, likely because of low power. After two AZD1222 doses, spike-specific TCR breadth and depth were significantly higher than at day 0 and than in MenACWY recipients. No day 14 peak-response samples were available, so repertoires were characterized only after the peak T cell response. Participants were mostly white British, with more females than males. The authors suggested clonal diversity may have been underestimated. Reportedly, almost half of the unique spike-specific TCRs recognized epitopes lying outside the regions that are mutated in the B.1.351 and B.1.1.7 variants. The whole spike protein was spanned by vaccine-associated CD4 TCRs, and dominant responses were seen in regions 160-218 and 743-854.

CDR1 LNHDA and CDR2 SQIVND were looked up in the germline V gene (reference sequence). From its cysteine to its phenylalanine, the CDR3 spans 14 amino acids. The sequence is cut down to CDR3 DNA, 42 bases in frame from base 1. A distance of 10 bases separates the germline ends of V and J, which lose 3 bases and 4 bases respectively. The CDR3 regions of human TCRbeta chains were analyzed by immunosequencing. The authors' pipeline ran thus. Repertoire TCRs were matched against a reference library of SARS-CoV-2-specific TCRs generated with the MIRA antigen-specificity platform. Breadth was defined as the fraction of unique TCRs that were SARS-CoV-2-associated, and depth was defined as the fraction of total T cells that were SARS-CoV-2-associated. Using the MIRA data, every spike-specific TCR was mapped to the spike region that the TCR reacted to and assigned to either a CD4 or a CD8 class. Log10-transformed breadth and depth values were compared by one-way ANOVA with Sidak's multiple comparisons tests. The immuneACCESS repertoire file appears here via TCRdb, limited to in-frame rearrangements. These files lack a portion of the clones; in checked studies, under half of the deficit traces to unresolved V genes, and the cause of the others is not known. The V and J calls and the clone size are those of that table, but D and trimming were determined from the DNA. In this sample the table shows 100,000 to 150,000 clones, around 90% of which occur a single time. Jointly, the top ten make up around 1% of the sample.

The sample holds a few counts of this clone. Its antigen specificity is not known. No base-level quality is on record; no much larger clone is a single base apart. This receptor was taken from an adult who received the AZD1222 COVID-19 vaccine. Sequencing used peripheral blood, obtained 28 days after the second AZD1222 dose. This chain joins TRBV19 to TRBJ2-1; TRBD2 is perhaps the D gene, given 5 matching bases. The base sequence is TGTGCCAGTAGTATCGGCGAGGGTTACAATGAGCAGTTCTTC. It translates to CASSIGEGYNEQFF.